This TCR beta chain appears in the sequencing data of a study of control samples from healthy donors and cancer patients. The data were produced by immunoSEQ multiplex PCR, yet TCRdb's version contains in-frame clones alone and is incomplete. This sample yields roughly 370,000 clones, of which 80% to 95% are seen a single time; more than 6% belongs to the top ten. This clone has a single count. The V gene lost 2 bases and the J gene lost 1 base, with 12 bases spanning the gap. The CDR3 has 15 residues. The germline V gene has CDR1 MNHEY and CDR2 SMNVEV (reference sequence). The clonotype comes from a man in his forties with head and neck cancer. The rearrangement joins TRBV27 to TRBJ2-7; no reliable D call. The sequenced material came from PBMCs. The CDR3 spells CASSLIQTPSYEQYF. CDR3 DNA sequence: TGTGCCAGCAGTTTAATACAGACCCCTTCCTACGAGCAGTACTTC.